This T cell receptor (beta chain) was observed in a study of CD8 T cells in ankylosing spondylitis. General observations from the study: Significant enrichment of disease-linked clones was reported in matched ankylosing spondylitis synovial fluid. Disease-linked clones, CD8+, were relatively rare in peripheral blood. Apparently characteristic of ankylosing spondylitis blood was a TCR beta motif (roughly eight highly homologous variants). A number of the motif variants had already been described in reactive arthritis synovial fluid and blood.

About this clonotype: What it recognizes is unknown.

Trimming left V 7 bases short and J 2 bases short, with 20 bases between. Germline V lookup: CDR1 SGHRS, CDR2 YFSETQ. The CDR3 contains 16 residues. Quantitative 5'-RACE with molecular barcodes was used to make the TCR beta libraries. Using its own MiXCR run on the 5' RACE reads, TCRdb lists one record per CDR3 protein. The table shows 200,000 to 250,000 distinct CDR3 sequences, with 18% occurring only once. The material sequenced was blood, either unsorted or a sorted T cell fraction (not recorded which). The clonotype was recovered from a male donor with ankylosing spondylitis. The rearrangement links TRBV5-1 to TRBJ2-3; D might be TRBD2 (6 bases). The CDR3 region has the DNA TGCGCCAGCGGCACCCTACCCGGGGGTCTCACAGATACGCAGTATTTT. This sequence encodes CASGTLPGGLTDTQYF.